A selection of T cell receptor beta chains follows, all from one sample in a study of T cells in Graves' hyperthyroidism and ophthalmopathy. TCRdb re-analysed the multiplex PCR reads in MiXCR, keeping a single row per CDR3 protein. The sample lists 360,000 or so distinct CDR3 sequences; roughly 15% were seen once. The sequenced sample was blood. The receptors shown here come from a woman aged 55-69 years with Graves' ophthalmopathy. Both conserved end residues are part of each CDR3. D genes are given only for firm matches. Clone size, where shown, is once, few, many, or a class for clones that have expanded.

TRBJ2-2 | TRBV3-1 | - | many | TGTGCCAGCAGCCAATTCGGGTACACCGGGGAGCTGTTTTTT | CASSQFGYTGELFF
TRBJ2-5 | TRBV5-4 | - | - | TGTGCCAGCAGCCCCTACCTCCAAGAGACCCAGTACTTC | CASSPYLQETQYF
TRBJ2-7 | TRBV6-2/TRBV6-3 | - | few | TGTGCCAGCAGTTTGCTCGGGGACCGAGGGTACGAGCAGTACTTC | CASSLLGDRGYEQYF
TRBJ2-5 | TRBV5-1 | - | - | TGCGCCAGTTCGGGTGGGGGATCCCAAGAGACCCAGTACTTC | CASSGGGSQETQYF
TRBJ2-5 | TRBV28 | - | many | TGTGCCAGCAGTTTGCCCTCCAGGGTACGAGAGACCCAGTACTTC | CASSLPSRVRETQYF
TRBJ2-1 | TRBV7-2 | - | many | TGTGCCAGCAGTAGACAGACCAATGAGCAGTTCTTC | CASSRQTNEQFF
TRBJ2-1 | TRBV20-1 | TRBD2 | many | TGCAGTGCTACCCCGTGGCTAGCGGGCACCAATGAGCAGTTCTTC | CSATPWLAGTNEQFF
TRBJ2-2 | TRBV18 | - | - | TGTGCCAGCTCACCGAGAATCCGGGGATCGAACACCGGGGAGCTGTTTTTT | CASSPRIRGSNTGELFF
TRBJ2-7 | TRBV12-3/TRBV12-4 | - | many | TGTGCCAGCAGTTTATTGTTCTACGAGCAGTACTTC | CASSLLFYEQYF
TRBJ2-2 | TRBV7-9 | - | - | TGTGCCAGCAGCTCGCACCGATTATCCCCCGGGGAGCTGTTTTTT | CASSSHRLSPGELFF
TRBJ2-1 | TRBV7-3 | - | many | TGTGCCAGCAGCGGGGGCGGCTACTACAATGAGCAGTTCTTC | CASSGGGYYNEQFF
TRBJ2-6 | TRBV5-6 | - | - | TGTGCCAGCAGCTTGTATCGTCCCAGGGTGACTTTTACTGGGGCCAACGTCCTGACTTTC | CASSLYRPRVTFTGANVLTF
TRBJ1-2 | TRBV20-1 | TRBD1 | many | TGCAGTGCTAATCACAGGGGGGTCGGCTACACCTTC | CSANHRGVGYTF
TRBJ1-4 | TRBV3-1 | - | few | TGTGCCAGCAGCCAAGATCTTAGGGGTAATGAAAAACTGTTTTTT | CASSQDLRGNEKLFF
TRBJ2-1 | TRBV11-1 | TRBD1 | - | TGTGCCAGCAGCCTGACAGGGGGCCCCTACGGTGAGCAGTTCTTC | CASSLTGGPYGEQFF
TRBJ2-3 | TRBV20-1 | - | - | TGCAGTGCTAGAGTTGGCGGTACTAGCACAGATACGCAGTATTTT | CSARVGGTSTDTQYF
TRBJ2-5 | TRBV3-1 | - | - | TGTGCCAGCAGCCAAGATTTCGGGGACGAGACCCAGTACTTC | CASSQDFGDETQYF
TRBJ2-1 | TRBV3-1 | TRBD2 | many | TGTGCCAGCAGCCAACAGGGAATTGGAGCTAGCGGGTTATTGGATGAGCAGTTCTTC | CASSQQGIGASGLLDEQFF
TRBJ1-6 | TRBV28 | - | - | TGTGCCAGCGGGACCGAGAATAATTCACCCCTCCACTTT | CASGTENNSPLHF
TRBJ2-7 | TRBV5-1 | - | few | TGCGCCAGCAGCTTGCAGACAGCATCCTACGAGCAGTACTTC | CASSLQTASYEQYF